This T cell receptor beta chain was profiled in a study of blood T cell repertoires in COVID-19. The junction had 5 bases not matched to a gene; V was cut back by 3 bases and J by 1 base. CDR3 length equals 16 residues. CDR1 and CDR2 from the germline V gene are SEHNR and FQNEAQ (reference sequence). TCRdb's table, derived via immunoSEQ multiplex PCR, lists solely in-frame clones and lacks some. The repertoire has 35,000 to 50,000 clones, around 94% of them found once; the top ten carry just under 9.5%. The origin of this receptor is a man aged 45-65 years with active COVID-19. The rearrangement uses TRBV7-9 and TRBJ2-4, with TRBD2 matching over 8 bases. Input material: peripheral blood. CDR3 DNA sequence: TGTGCCAGCAGCTTGGGAGCGGGAGTGGCCAAAAACATTCAGTACTTC. It yields the protein CASSLGAGVAKNIQYF.